These 23 T cell receptor beta chains came from one sample sequenced in a study of blood T cell repertoires in COVID-19. Some clones are missing from TCRdb's copy, which holds only in-frame ones; the method was immunoSEQ multiplex PCR. The repertoire holds 20,000 to 25,000 clones, with 70% to 90% as singletons. The sequencing input was peripheral blood. These TCRs come from a woman older than 75 with active or convalescent COVID-19.

A word on this clone: At one of its ends the junction is not consistent with the germline gene, which may arise from a read error. The rearrangement uses TRBV2 and TRBJ1-1; tentatively, D is TRBD1 (5 bases). The V gene's germline CDR1 is SNHLY and CDR2 FYNNEI. This CDR3 is built from 12 residues. The CDR3, as DNA: TGTGCCAGCAGTGGGCCCGGGACTGAAACTTTCTTT. Translation gives CASSGPGTETFF.

The count of this clone is one. The chain is built from TRBV6-2 or TRBV6-3 and TRBJ2-7; 9 bases map to TRBD1. V lost 1 base to trimming and J lost 5 bases; unmatched junction nucleotides: 6. From germline, CDR1 is MNHEY and CDR2 SVGEGT. The CDR3 totals 15 residues. This CDR3 is CASSYLGQGLNEQYF. In DNA, the CDR3 is TGTGCCAGCAGTTACTTAGGACAGGGGTTGAACGAGCAGTACTTC.

This chain links TRBV4-1 with TRBJ2-1; the match to TRBD2 covers 10 bases. The V and J ends lost 2 bases and 9 bases, in that order; junction bases with no gene match: 13. The CDR3 covers 17 residues. Germline values: CDR1 MGHRA, CDR2 YSYEKL. CDR3 sequence (DNA): TGCGCCAGCAGCCAACCTCCGGGGAGCGGGAGGGCGAGTGAGCAGTTCTTC. Translated: CASSQPPGSGRASEQFF.

The gene calls are TRBV6-5 and TRBJ1-4; 7 bases align to TRBD1. This CDR3 is 12 amino acids long. Germline CDR1 reads MNHEY; CDR2 reads SVGAGI. The J segment lost 8 bases and the V segment lost 6 bases, leaving 3 bases of the junction unmatched. DNA of the CDR3: TGTGCCAGCAGCGGACAGGTGGAAAAACTGTTTTTT. It yields the protein CASSGQVEKLFF.

The chain couples TRBV19 to TRBJ2-5; 10 bases line up with TRBD2. The germline gives CDR1 LNHDA, CDR2 SQIVND (reference sequence). The CDR3 spans 15 residues. J was trimmed by 3 bases and V by 5 bases; bases with no gene match: 6. The CDR3 loop is CASSPLAGVKETQYF. In DNA, the CDR3 is TGTGCCAGTAGTCCGCTAGCGGGAGTCAAAGAGACCCAGTACTTC. Full variable domain (rest looked up from reference TRBV19 and TRBJ2-5): DGGITQSPKYLFRKEGQNVTLSCEQNLNHDAMYWYRQDPGQGLRLIYYSQIVNDFQKGDIAEGYSVSREKKESFPLTVTSAQKNPTAFYLCASSPLAGVKETQYFGPGTRLLVL.

V gene TRBV9 combines with J gene TRBJ2-3; 8 bases align to TRBD2. The CDR3 totals 15 residues. The germline V gene encodes CDR1 SGDLS and CDR2 YYNGEE. V lost 4 bases and J lost 2; bases outside the gene matches: 6. CDR3: CASSPSGSFTDTQYF. CDR3 in DNA: TGTGCCAGCAGCCCCAGCGGGAGTTTCACAGATACGCAGTATTTT.

The genes are TRBV6-5 and TRBJ1-6; unclear D gene. Trimming pared 7 bases from V and 0 bases from J, leaving 10 bases between. CDR3 length equals 15 residues. The germline V gene encodes CDR1 MNHEY and CDR2 SVGAGI. CDR3 bases: TGTGCCAGCACCAGTATCAGCTCCTATAATTCACCCCTCCACTTT. Its protein is CASTSISSYNSPLHF.

V is TRBV11-1 and J is TRBJ2-1; 9 bases match TRBD1. The ends lost 2 bases at V and 6 bases at J; junction bases unmatched: 5. This CDR3 is 15 amino acids long. In germline, CDR1 is SGHAT, CDR2 FQDESV (reference sequence). CDR3 residues: CASSLWDRVANEQFF. CDR3 nucleotide sequence: TGTGCCAGCAGCTTATGGGACAGGGTAGCCAATGAGCAGTTCTTC.

This chain joins TRBV19 and TRBJ2-3, with a weak D call TRBD1 (6 bases). V shed 5 bases and J shed 2 bases, with 17 bases lying between them. CDR1 LNHDA and CDR2 SQIVND come from the germline V gene (reference sequence). CDR3 length: 16 amino acids. The CDR3 protein is CASSFRQTGFTDTQYF. DNA for the CDR3: TGTGCCAGTAGTTTCCGTCAAACAGGGTTCACAGATACGCAGTATTTT.

The rearrangement links TRBV11-3 to TRBJ2-5, with D possibly being TRBD2 (5 bases). The V end lost 5 bases, the J end lost 5 bases, and 9 bases lay between the germline ends. CDR1 and CDR2 (germline): SGHNT, YENEEA. This CDR3 spans 12 amino acids. CDR3 loop: CASSLARETQYF. CDR3 nucleotides: TGTGCCAGCAGCCTAGCCCGGGAGACCCAGTACTTC. Full variable domain (missing parts from reference TRBV11-3 and TRBJ2-5): EAGVVQSPRYKIIEKKQPVAFWCNPISGHNTLYWYLQNLGQGPELLIRYENEEAVDDSQLPKDRFSAERLKGVDSTLKIQPAELGDSAVYLCASSLARETQYFGPGTRLLVL.

The chain uses TRBV28 and TRBJ1-3; 9 bases are shared with TRBD1. Germline CDR1 is MDHEN and CDR2 is SYDVKM. CDR3 length: 15 amino acids. V lost 6 bases and J lost 4; bases outside the gene matches: 7. CDR3 residues: CASSRLGTGGNTIYF. For the CDR3, the DNA is TGTGCCAGCAGCCGACTCGGGACAGGGGGAAACACCATATATTTT.

The V call is TRBV10-3, the J call TRBJ2-3; 7 nucleotides agree with TRBD2. The CDR3 runs to 14 residues. The junction had 7 bases not matched to a gene; V was cut back by 8 bases and J by 2 bases. Germline CDR1 ENHRY, CDR2 SYGVKD. The CDR3 here is CAIGGERDTDTQYF. CDR3 DNA: TGTGCCATCGGTGGGGAGCGGGACACAGATACGCAGTATTTT.

J is TRBJ1-3 and V is TRBV9; D possibly corresponds to TRBD1 (6 bases). V lost 3 bases, J lost 4 bases, and 26 bases lay in between. The CDR3 extends over 19 amino acids. Germline V gene lookup returns CDR1 SGDLS and CDR2 YYNGEE. The CDR3 DNA sequence: TGTGCCAGCAGCGCACGGGACCTTAATCCCCAAAGGGGGGGAAACACCATATATTTT. Its protein is CASSARDLNPQRGGNTIYF.

The chain employs TRBV6-5 and TRBJ2-7; D possibly corresponds to TRBD1 (6 bases). This CDR3 region has 15 residues. In germline, CDR1 is MNHEY, CDR2 SVGAGI. With 2 bases removed from V and 2 bases from J, the gap between germline ends came to 13 bases. CDR3 residues: CASSYSAGAPYEQYF. The CDR3 nucleotides read TGTGCCAGCAGTTACAGCGCAGGGGCCCCCTACGAGCAGTACTTC.

The genes are TRBV19 and TRBJ2-2; 11 bases align to TRBD1. V gave up 8 bases and J gave up 4 bases; unmatched junction bases: 3. Germline V gene sequence: CDR1 LNHDA, CDR2 SQIVND (reference sequence). This CDR3 is built from 14 residues. The CDR3 spells CASGGTGGTGELFF. As DNA, the CDR3 is TGTGCCAGTGGGGGGACAGGGGGCACCGGGGAGCTGTTTTTT.

This clone occurred a few times. V gene TRBV28 combines with J gene TRBJ1-6; 9 bases align to TRBD1. The V segment lost 6 bases and the J segment 6 bases; nucleotides outside the gene matches: 3. This CDR3 comprises 14 residues. From germline, CDR1 is MDHEN and CDR2 SYDVKM. The CDR3 sequence is CASRGTGTNSPLHF. CDR3 coding DNA: TGTGCCAGCAGGGGGACAGGGACTAATTCACCCCTCCACTTT.

This clone was observed once. The J gene is TRBJ2-7, the V gene TRBV12-5; 12 bases are a match to TRBD1. This CDR3 has 14 amino acids. Germline CDR1 reads LGHNT; CDR2 reads FRNRAP. The V and J ends lost 6 bases and 6 bases, in that order; junction bases with no gene match: 6. In nucleotides, the CDR3 is TGTGCTAGTGGACCGGGACAGGGGGCAGGCGAGCAGTACTTC. Translated, it gives CASGPGQGAGEQYF.

In its sample, this clone was seen once. This chain links TRBV30 with TRBJ1-1, with 7 positions matching TRBD1. V lost 3 bases to trimming and J lost 4 bases; unmatched junction nucleotides: 11. The V gene's germline CDR1 is GTSNPN and CDR2 SVGIG (reference sequence). CDR3 length equals 15 residues. The CDR3 sequence: CAWRDRQGVSTEAFF. DNA for the CDR3: TGTGCCTGGAGAGACCGACAGGGAGTTTCCACTGAAGCTTTCTTT.

The chain carries TRBV20-1 and TRBJ2-3; TRBD2 agrees at 10 bases. The length of the CDR3 is 15 residues. Germline V CDR1 and CDR2: DFQATT, SNEGSKA (reference sequence). V lost 3 bases to trimming and J lost 4 bases; unmatched junction nucleotides: 7. The CDR3 reads CSASRAGGSADTQYF. The CDR3 nucleotides read TGCAGTGCTAGTCGAGCGGGAGGGAGCGCAGATACGCAGTATTTT.

This clone came up once. The chain uses TRBV6-2 or TRBV6-3 and TRBJ1-2; the D gene is possibly TRBD1 (6 bases). This CDR3 spans 13 amino acids. With 2 bases removed from V and 14 bases from J, the gap between germline ends came to 18 bases. CDR1 and CDR2 (germline): MNHEY, SVGEGT. The CDR3 DNA reads as TGTGCCAGCAGTTACGTTCGTGGGCAGGGGTCGACCTTC. This encodes CASSYVRGQGSTF.

This clone was seen more than once but under ten times. This chain links TRBV7-9 with TRBJ2-7; D possibly corresponds to TRBD1 (6 bases). Germline CDR1 reads SEHNR; CDR2 reads FQNEAQ (reference sequence). The CDR3 covers 14 residues. V lost 2 bases, J lost 4 bases, and 12 bases lay in between. The CDR3 reads CASSLRGGVYEQYF. CDR3 bases: TGTGCCAGCAGCTTACGAGGGGGAGTGTACGAGCAGTACTTC.

Comments on this clone: Sequence at one end of the junction differs from germline and may be a read error. The chain uses TRBV5-1 and TRBJ1-5; D remains unclear. This CDR3 spans 14 amino acids. Germline V gene sequence: CDR1 SGHRS, CDR2 YFSETQ. CDR3 DNA sequence: TGCGCCAGCAGGTTGGGAGATGGGAGTCAGCCCCAGCATTTT. Its protein product is CASRLGDGSQPQHF.

The chain recombines TRBV11-1 with TRBJ2-7, with TRBD1 matching 8 bases. The CDR3 spans 14 residues. V dropped 8 bases and J dropped 3; count of bases not matched to a gene: 9. Germline V CDR1 and CDR2: SGHAT, FQDESV (reference sequence). The CDR3 bases are TGTGCCAGCGGTGGAGGACAGGGCCTCTACGAGCAGTACTTC. It codes for CASGGGQGLYEQYF.